Sequencing of this T cell receptor beta chain was carried out in a study of blood T cell repertoires in COVID-19. Background on the study: Some COVID-19 samples were acute and others convalescent; all came from the United States, Italy and Spain. Nucleic acid was either cDNA or gDNA, and it came from T cells, B-cell-depleted T cells, or PBMCs.

Authors' analysis steps: For nucleated cells, counts were estimated from reference gene primer amplification. Assay: immunoSEQ multiplex PCR; the TCRdb copy retains only in-frame clones and omits some. For V, J and clone size, that table is used; D and trimming come from the DNA. The sample has roughly 250,000 clones; 75% to 90% are singletons. Concerning this clone: In the same sample, other DNA sequences code for this CDR3.

V lost 5 bases and J 0 bases, leaving 6 bases between the germline ends. The CDR3 extends over 14 amino acids. The V gene's germline CDR1 is SGHNT and CDR2 YYREEE (reference sequence). The gene calls are TRBV5-4 and TRBJ2-6; D call uncertain. The specimen sequenced was peripheral blood. This receptor was obtained from a human donor in a cohort sampled during active COVID-19. The CDR3 loop is CASSLYSGANVLTF. CDR3 bases: TGTGCCAGCAGTCTTTACTCTGGGGCCAACGTCCTGACTTTC.